The clone carrying this T cell receptor beta chain was recorded at least ten times. Its antigen is as yet unknown. The data stem from a study of CD8 T cells in ankylosing spondylitis. Each TCR beta library was made by quantitative 5'-RACE that incorporated molecular barcodes. TCRdb called the 5' RACE reads again in MiXCR, with one record for every CDR3 protein. The top ten hold approximately 0.97% of the sample, which has roughly 440,000 distinct CDR3 sequences, about a sixth seen once. Notes on the study in general: Certain motif variants had earlier been reported in reactive arthritis synovial fluid and blood. From matched ankylosing spondylitis synovial fluid, disease-linked clones were reportedly recovered at significantly enriched levels. Seemingly characteristic of ankylosing spondylitis blood was a TCR beta motif consisting of eight highly homologous variants.

This CDR3 spans 14 amino acids. In germline, CDR1 is SGHKS, CDR2 YYEKEE (reference sequence). The V and J ends lost 4 bases and 8 bases respectively, with 18 bases between them. V gene TRBV5-5 combines with J gene TRBJ1-1; tentative D call: TRBD1 (5 bases). Sequencing was carried out using blood, either unsorted or a sorted T cell fraction (not recorded which). This receptor was obtained from a male donor with ankylosing spondylitis. For the CDR3, the DNA is TGTGCCAGCAGCGGACGCGGGACCGAGAAAGAAGCTTTCTTT. Protein sequence: CASSGRGTEKEAFF.